The 11 T cell receptor beta chains reported below all come from one sample, sequenced in a study of OX40 agonist ivuxolimab in advanced cancers. Sequenced by immunoSEQ multiplex PCR; TCRdb stores in-frame clones only, minus some. The sample holds approximately 76,000 clones; 85% to 90% are singletons and the top ten take 13%. This specimen was CD4+ or CD8+ T cells sorted from blood, taken in a trial of the OX40 agonist ivuxolimab. These receptor sequences come from an adult with an advanced solid tumor such as melanoma, head and neck, liver or kidney cancer.

CDR3 protein: CASRDSYNTDTQYF. Written as DNA, the CDR3 is TGTGCCAGTAGAGACAGCTATAACACAGATACGCAGTATTTT. The chain combines TRBV19 with TRBJ2-3, with TRBD1 as a possible D gene (5 bases). The CDR3 has 14 amino acids. The germline V gene has CDR1 LNHDA and CDR2 SQIVND (reference sequence). The ends were cut back, 6 bases at V and 2 bases at J, with 12 bases in the middle.

The chain uses TRBV4-1 and TRBJ2-7; 8 bases line up with TRBD2. The junction had 1 base not matched to a gene; V was cut back by 2 bases and J by 4 bases. Germline assignment: CDR1 MGHRA and CDR2 YSYEKL. This CDR3 contains 13 residues. CDR3 in amino acids: CASSQTSGYEQYF. CDR3 bases: TGCGCCAGCAGCCAAACTAGCGGTTACGAGCAGTACTTC.

The CDR3 nucleotides read TGTGCCCGCAACAGCGGGACATCGGATACGCAGTATTTT. Encoded protein: CARNSGTSDTQYF. This chain connects TRBV30 to TRBJ2-3, with a tentative D call TRBD2 (7 bases). From germline, CDR1 is GTSNPN and CDR2 SVGIG (reference sequence). Trimming stripped 8 bases from V and 6 bases from J, with 18 bases between. The CDR3 runs 13 residues.

This chain connects TRBV5-1 to TRBJ1-2, with TRBD1 as a possible D gene (5 bases). The CDR3 extends over 13 amino acids. Looked up from germline, CDR1 is SGHRS and CDR2 is YFSETQ. Between the trimmed V and J ends, which lost 4 bases and 8 bases, there was a span of 15 bases. Written as DNA, the CDR3 is TGCGCCAGCAGCCCGGGCAGGGAGAGGGGCTACACCTTC. Its translation: CASSPGRERGYTF.

The chain carries TRBV5-1 and TRBJ1-2; 7 nucleotides line up with TRBD1. Losses at the gene ends were 3 bases for V and 2 bases for J; bases not matched to a gene: 4. The germline gives CDR1 SGHRS, CDR2 YFSETQ. This CDR3 has 14 amino acids. The CDR3 reads CASSWTTGNYGYTF. The CDR3 nucleotides are TGCGCCAGCAGCTGGACGACAGGGAACTATGGCTACACCTTC.

In DNA, the CDR3 is TGTGCCAGCACAAAAGGGACCGAAGACTACGAGCAGTACTTC. Translating it yields CASTKGTEDYEQYF. This chain uses TRBV9 with TRBJ2-7, with D perhaps being TRBD1 or TRBD2 (5 bases each). Per the germline V gene, CDR1 is SGDLS and CDR2 is YYNGEE. The V and J ends lost 6 bases and 3 bases respectively, with 16 bases between them. CDR3 length: 14 amino acids.

The chain couples TRBV7-9 to TRBJ2-7; D may be TRBD1 (6 bases). The CDR3 totals 14 residues. Trimming cost V 4 bases and J 5 bases, with 15 bases left between them. Per the germline V gene, CDR1 is SEHNR and CDR2 is FQNEAQ (reference sequence). CDR3 sequence (DNA): TGTGCCAGCAGCTCTCTAGGGGGTCGCGACGAGCAGTACTTC. Amino acid sequence: CASSSLGGRDEQYF.

J is TRBJ2-1 and V is TRBV12-5, with 14 positions matching TRBD2. Germline lookup yields CDR1 LGHNT and CDR2 FRNRAP. This CDR3 has 15 residues. V lost 6 bases, J lost 8 bases, and 6 bases stayed unmatched. CDR3 nucleotide sequence: TGTGCTAGTGGCCGACTAGCGGGAGGGTTCGATGAGCAGTTCTTC. It translates to CASGRLAGGFDEQFF.

This chain uses TRBV9 with TRBJ2-3; 10 positions agree with TRBD1. Trimming at V came to 3 bases and at J to 0 bases, leaving 4 bases not matched to a gene. Looked up from germline, CDR1 is SGDLS and CDR2 is YYNGEE. This CDR3 spans 16 amino acids. CDR3 region: CASSAGTGASTDTQYF. CDR3 coding DNA: TGTGCCAGCAGCGCCGGGACAGGGGCTAGCACAGATACGCAGTATTTT.

The rearrangement uses TRBV2 and TRBJ2-7, with 7 bases matching TRBD2. V lost 7 bases, J lost 3 bases, and 6 bases stayed unmatched. This CDR3 comprises 13 residues. From germline, CDR1 is SNHLY and CDR2 FYNNEI. CDR3 DNA sequence: TGTGCCAGCATGAGGACTAGACTCTACGAGCAGTACTTC. Protein: CASMRTRLYEQYF.

This clone showed up just a few times. This chain connects TRBV5-1 to TRBJ2-3; TRBD2 aligns across 9 bases. J lost 6 bases, V lost 3 bases, and 11 bases had no gene match. The CDR3 extends over 16 amino acids. In germline, CDR1 is SGHRS, CDR2 YFSETQ. CDR3: CASSSLIAGVADTQYF. As DNA, the CDR3 is TGCGCCAGCAGCTCACTCATAGCGGGAGTGGCGGATACGCAGTATTTT.